This TCR beta chain was obtained from a study of blood T cells in healthy people across ages. A sample-barcoded 5' primer and a J-beta primer mix were used in a second PCR of about 7 to 11 cycles. Through a template-switch adaptor with 12 random nucleotides, each cDNA molecule received a tag. Using its own MiXCR run on the 5' RACE reads, TCRdb lists one record per CDR3 protein. This sample carries about 800,000 distinct CDR3 sequences, roughly 46% of them seen once, and the ten largest clones take about a sixth. Remarks on this clonotype: Its specificity is unknown.

Study outcomes and limitations: Higher diversity, along with more naive CD4+ cells, distinguished long-lived donors from aged donors.

A minimum of 5.5 micrograms of total RNA was extracted per sample. Unmatched junction bases numbered 6, after V lost 4 bases and J lost 2 bases. The CDR3 contains 15 residues. In germline, CDR1 is SGHTS, CDR2 YDEGEE. The sequenced material came from blood. The V gene is TRBV5-8, the J gene TRBJ2-7; 10 nucleotides agree with TRBD1. This TCR derives from a man aged 80 or over in good health. The CDR3 DNA is TGTGCCAGCAGCCTATCGGGACAGGGGACCTACGAGCAGTACTTC. It yields the protein CASSLSGQGTYEQYF.